This T cell receptor beta chain came from a study of shared clonotypes between healthy human individuals. Memory CD4+ cells were the fraction left after CD45RA+ naive selection. Germline CDR1 and CDR2: MDHEN and SYDVKM. CDR3 length: 14 amino acids. TCRdb's copy holds only in-frame clones and misses some; the assay was immunoSEQ multiplex PCR. Here the sample spans approximately 2.5 million clones, approximately 94% being singletons. Note on this clone: At one of its ends the junction is not consistent with the germline gene, which may arise from a read error.

The rearrangement joins TRBV28 to TRBJ1-3; TRBD1 agrees at 8 bases. The sequencing sample was made of naive CD4+ T cells from PBMCs. Subset indicated: CD45RA+ positively selected. The TCR originated in a man younger than 30 in good health. Some clones in this sample may be carry-over from other donors' samples. The CDR3 region is CASSPRSKQGGEDF. As DNA, the CDR3 is TGTGCCAGCAGTCCCAGATCCAAACAGGGGGGGGAGGATTTT.